The clone carrying this TCR beta chain has only a few counts. Its antigen is still unknown. These data originate in a study of T-cell reconstitution after alpha-beta-depleted transplantation in children. Whole-study results and caveats: Reportedly, roughly two months post-transplant, alpha-beta T cells arose from several hundred expanded graft clones. When one year had passed after transplant, most T-cell counts and diversity came from newly produced T cells.

The CDR3 has 20 residues. Germline CDR1 reads SGHRS; CDR2 reads YFSETQ. Trimming cost V 4 bases and J 3 bases; bases outside gene matches: 19. The authors prepared the TCRbeta library with unique molecular identifiers. TCRdb processed the PCR reads anew with MiXCR; each CDR3 protein has one entry. The sample has fewer than 350,000 distinct CDR3 sequences; just over 7.5% are singletons. The sequencing here drew on peripheral blood, taken 360 days after TCRalphabeta/CD19-depleted stem cell transplant. This chain joins TRBV5-1 and TRBJ2-3, with TRBD1 matching 11 bases. This sequence originates from a female patient aged 2-9 years who had a stem cell transplant for Fanconi anemia, so the T cells may come from the graft donor. The CDR3 region is CASSSWVSGTGGGRTDTQYF. Written as DNA, the CDR3 is TGCGCCAGCAGCAGTTGGGTTTCCGGGACAGGGGGGGGACGTACAGATACGCAGTATTTT.